Listed below are T cell receptor beta chains from one sample, sequenced in a study of blood T cell repertoires in COVID-19. Generated by immunoSEQ multiplex PCR, the TCRdb table keeps only in-frame clones and is missing some. The profile covers 190,000 or so clones, with about nine tenths appearing a single time and approximately 4% taken by the ten largest. The sample taken for sequencing was peripheral blood. These receptors were collected from a woman in her thirties with acute or convalescent COVID-19. CDR3s include the opening cysteine and the closing phenylalanine or tryptophan. A D gene is named only where the DNA matches it firmly. Clone sizes are given selectively: once, few, many, or a class where the clone is expanded.

v_gene	j_gene	abundance	d_gene	CDR3aa	CDR3nt
TRBV12-3/TRBV12-4	TRBJ2-7	.	.	CASRYQTYEQYF	TGTGCCAGCAGGTATCAGACCTACGAGCAGTACTTC
TRBV15	TRBJ2-2	.	.	CATSSSGFPGELFF	TGTGCCACCAGCAGTTCAGGTTTTCCCGGGGAGCTGTTTTTT
TRBV7-8	TRBJ1-4	.	.	CASSFTRTANEKLFF	TGTGCCAGCAGCTTTACGAGAACGGCTAATGAAAAACTGTTTTTT
TRBV2	TRBJ2-7	.	TRBD2	CASHPISGRSEEQYF	TGTGCCAGCCACCCGATTAGCGGGAGATCGGAAGAGCAGTACTTC
TRBV5-1	TRBJ2-3	.	TRBD1	CASRGQGSTDTQYF	TGCGCCAGCAGGGGACAGGGTAGCACAGATACGCAGTATTTT
TRBV5-1	TRBJ2-1	.	.	CASSAGLAAFDEQFF	TGCGCCAGCAGCGCGGGACTGGCGGCCTTCGATGAGCAGTTCTTC
TRBV5-1	TRBJ1-4	.	.	CASSSTVDEKLFF	TGCGCCAGCAGCTCTACAGTGGATGAAAAACTGTTTTTT
TRBV2	TRBJ2-7	once	TRBD2	CANGRQSYEQYF	TGTGCCAACGGGAGGCAGTCCTACGAGCAGTACTTC
TRBV6-1	TRBJ2-3	.	TRBD1	CASSETGSADTQYF	TGTGCCAGCAGTGAGACAGGGAGCGCAGATACGCAGTATTTT
TRBV19	TRBJ2-6	.	.	CASRLGSGANVLTF	TGTGCCAGTAGACTAGGGTCAGGGGCCAACGTCCTGACTTTC
TRBV7-9	TRBJ1-3	.	.	CASSLLTSLPQF	TGTGCCAGCAGCCTCCTGACAAGCCTACCACAATTT
TRBV18	TRBJ2-5	.	.	CASSPTRVQETQYF	TGTGCCAGCTCACCAACCCGAGTGCAAGAGACCCAGTACTTC
TRBV2	TRBJ2-7	.	TRBD2	CARRGTSSHEQYF	TGTGCCAGGCGGGGGACTAGCTCGCACGAGCAGTACTTC
TRBV5-1	TRBJ2-5	.	TRBD2	CVSSRGLVGLIFQETQYF	TGCGTCAGCAGCCGAGGACTAGTTGGTTTGATATTCCAAGAGACCCAGTACTTC
TRBV5-8	TRBJ1-2	.	TRBD1	CASSLSRRTGLKHGYTF	TGTGCCAGCAGCTTGTCTCGCCGGACAGGTCTGAAGCATGGCTACACCTTC
TRBV7-9	TRBJ2-3	.	.	CASSLPGISTDTQYF	TGTGCCAGCAGCTTACCAGGGATTAGCACAGATACGCAGTATTTT
TRBV7-9	TRBJ1-4	.	.	CASSLQTANEKLFF	TGTGCCAGCAGCTTACAGACAGCTAATGAAAAACTGTTTTTT
TRBV5-1	TRBJ2-5	.	.	CASSLFTAGEETQYF	TGCGCCAGCAGCTTGTTCACAGCCGGGGAAGAGACCCAGTACTTC
TRBV4-1	TRBJ2-2	.	TRBD2	CASALAGGRPGELFF	TGCGCCAGCGCACTAGCGGGAGGGCGCCCCGGGGAGCTGTTTTTT
TRBV6-5	TRBJ2-7	.	.	CASSYRYEQYF	TGTGCCAGCAGTTACCGTTATGAGCAGTACTTC
TRBV18	TRBJ2-1	.	.	CASSPVGDLFF	TGTGCCAGCTCACCAGTGGGAGATCTGTTCTTC
TRBV9	TRBJ2-2	once	.	CASSVAPNSRAGELFF	TGTGCCAGCAGCGTAGCCCCAAACTCGAGGGCCGGGGAGCTGTTTTTT
TRBV6-6	TRBJ2-7	.	TRBD1	CASSRYVGTANYEQYF	TGTGCCAGCAGTCGATACGTCGGGACAGCGAACTACGAGCAGTACTTC
TRBV29-1	TRBJ1-1	.	.	CSVVGASGLAFF	TGCAGCGTTGTGGGCGCGTCAGGGCTAGCTTTCTTT
TRBV5-8	TRBJ1-6	.	TRBD1	CASSFDRANSPLHF	TGTGCCAGCAGCTTTGACAGGGCTAATTCACCCCTCCACTTT
TRBV2	TRBJ1-1	few	TRBD1	CASTGTGNPEAFF	TGTGCCAGCACCGGGACAGGGAACCCTGAAGCTTTCTTT
TRBV3-1/TRBV3-2	TRBJ2-1	once	TRBD1	CASSPRQGGNEQFF	TGTGCCAGCAGCCCGCGACAGGGGGGCAATGAGCAGTTCTTC
TRBV28	TRBJ2-7	.	TRBD1	CASSLGGGSYEQYF	TGTGCCAGCAGCCTAGGGGGCGGATCCTACGAGCAGTACTTC
TRBV9	TRBJ2-7	.	TRBD2	CASSPQTSGPYEQYF	TGTGCCAGCAGCCCCCAGACTAGCGGACCCTACGAGCAGTACTTC
TRBV5-4	TRBJ2-2	.	TRBD2	CASSRPTSGRITGELFF	TGTGCCAGCAGTCGCCCCACTAGCGGGAGAATCACCGGGGAGCTGTTTTTT
TRBV9	TRBJ2-5	.	.	CASSVTPDSTETQYF	TGTGCCAGCAGCGTAACCCCCGACAGTACAGAGACCCAGTACTTC
TRBV7-2	TRBJ1-5	.	TRBD1	CASSGGTGLLPQHF	TGTGCCAGCAGCGGAGGGACAGGGCTTTTGCCCCAGCATTTT
TRBV7-2	TRBJ2-5	.	TRBD1	CASIRDRGGETQYF	TGTGCCAGTATCCGGGACAGGGGGGGAGAGACCCAGTACTTC
TRBV19	TRBJ2-7	.	TRBD2	CASSIVASGSFSYEQYF	TGTGCCAGTAGTATAGTGGCTAGCGGGAGTTTCAGCTACGAGCAGTACTTC
TRBV5-1	TRBJ1-4	.	.	CASSLASTGSEKLFF	TGCGCCAGCAGCTTGGCTTCCACCGGGTCAGAAAAACTGTTTTTT
TRBV28	TRBJ1-1	.	TRBD1	CAGQGFKGTEAFF	TGTGCGGGACAGGGGTTTAAGGGAACTGAAGCTTTCTTT
TRBV9	TRBJ2-1	.	TRBD1	CASSQTGVLYNEQFF	TGTGCCAGCAGCCAGACAGGGGTTCTCTACAATGAGCAGTTCTTC
TRBV6-6	TRBJ2-5	.	.	CASSTGETQYF	TGTGCCAGCTCAACGGGAGAGACCCAGTACTTC
TRBV5-1	TRBJ1-1	.	.	CASSLNPVNTEAFF	TGCGCCAGCAGCTTGAACCCGGTGAACACTGAAGCTTTCTTT
TRBV5-5	TRBJ2-3	.	.	CASSISGDTQYF	TGTGCCAGCAGCATTAGCGGAGATACGCAGTATTTT
TRBV2	TRBJ2-7	.	.	CATAELSIQYF	TGTGCCACCGCTGAGTTGAGCATCCAGTACTTC
TRBV7-2	TRBJ2-1	.	.	CASSLVGDFANEQFF	TGTGCCAGCAGCTTAGTGGGGGACTTCGCCAATGAGCAGTTCTTC
TRBV5-4	TRBJ2-2	once	TRBD1	CASSLWKGTTGSGELFF	TGTGCCAGCAGCTTGTGGAAGGGTACGACAGGGTCGGGGGAGCTGTTTTTT
TRBV15	TRBJ1-1	.	.	CATSRDVAMNTEAFF	TGTGCCACCAGCAGAGATGTGGCAATGAACACTGAAGCTTTCTTT
TRBV5-1	TRBJ1-2	.	.	CASSSQGHNYGYTF	TGCGCCAGCAGCTCCCAGGGGCACAACTATGGCTACACCTTC
TRBV4-2	TRBJ2-1	.	.	CASSPMDLGVSYNEQFF	TGTGCCAGCAGCCCAATGGATCTGGGCGTCTCCTACAATGAGCAGTTCTTC
TRBV28	TRBJ1-2	.	.	CASSLSGTTGYTF	TGTGCCAGCAGTTTATCTGGCACCACGGGCTACACCTTC
TRBV4-1	TRBJ1-1	.	TRBD1	CASSQDPGTGGAGTEAFF	TGCGCCAGCAGCCAAGATCCCGGGACAGGGGGCGCGGGAACTGAAGCTTTCTTT
TRBV2	TRBJ2-7	.	.	CASSEELSRRGLFLYEQYF	TGTGCCAGCAGTGAAGAACTTAGTAGGAGGGGCCTTTTCCTCTACGAGCAGTACTTC
TRBV5-1	TRBJ1-2	.	TRBD1	CASSSPGTGGYTF	TGCGCCAGCAGCTCTCCCGGGACAGGGGGCTACACCTTC
TRBV28	TRBJ1-2	few	.	CASSFSPWEGGYTF	TGTGCCAGCAGTTTTTCCCCGTGGGAGGGCGGCTACACCTTC
TRBV3-1/TRBV3-2	TRBJ2-2	.	.	CASSPGLNTGELFF	TGTGCCAGCAGCCCCGGGTTGAACACCGGGGAGCTGTTTTTT
TRBV4-2	TRBJ2-2	.	.	CASSQDLGRGPNTGELFF	TGTGCCAGCAGCCAAGATTTGGGCAGGGGCCCGAACACCGGGGAGCTGTTTTTT
TRBV4-2	TRBJ1-1	.	.	CASSAGVNTEAFF	TGTGCCAGCAGCGCGGGGGTGAACACTGAAGCTTTCTTT
TRBV2	TRBJ1-2	.	TRBD1	CASSELGQGRHGYTF	TGTGCCAGCAGTGAGCTAGGACAGGGAAGGCATGGCTACACCTTC
TRBV18	TRBJ2-1	.	.	CASSPSPSYNEQFF	TGTGCCAGCTCACCATCCCCCAGTTACAATGAGCAGTTCTTC
TRBV6-1	TRBJ1-6	few	TRBD1	CASSESFGTANSPLHF	TGTGCCAGCAGTGAAAGTTTTGGGACAGCAAATTCACCCCTCCACTTT
TRBV27	TRBJ2-7	.	TRBD2	CASSNVAGSWIEQYF	TGTGCCAGCAGTAACGTAGCGGGAAGCTGGATCGAGCAGTACTTC
TRBV7-4	TRBJ2-1	.	.	CASSFQGGSSYNEQFF	TGTGCCAGCAGCTTCCAGGGGGGAAGCTCCTACAATGAGCAGTTCTTC
TRBV7-9	TRBJ2-5	.	.	CASGYRGGRETQYF	TGTGCCAGCGGTTACAGGGGAGGTCGGGAGACCCAGTACTTC